These 30 T cell receptor beta chains were all obtained from the same sample, sequenced in a study of blood T cell repertoires in COVID-19. This table comes from immunoSEQ multiplex PCR, and its TCRdb copy is limited to in-frame clones, with some not included. The profile covers approximately 100,000 clones, with roughly 76% appearing a single time and 10% taken by the ten largest. Input material: peripheral blood. These TCRs come from a human donor in a cohort sampled during active COVID-19.

This clone has a single count. This rearrangement joins TRBV6-5 to TRBJ1-1; 8 bases are shared with TRBD1. CDR1 and CDR2 (germline): MNHEY, SVGAGI. Losses at the gene ends were 6 bases for V and 6 bases for J; bases not matched to a gene: 12. The CDR3 covers 15 residues. This chain's CDR3 is CASRDDRGIFPEAFF. Here the CDR3 DNA reads TGTGCCAGCAGGGACGACAGGGGTATATTTCCTGAAGCTTTCTTT.

V usage is TRBV4-3 and J usage is TRBJ1-2; perhaps TRBD1 as D (6 bases). Trimming took 0 bases from V and 8 from J, leaving 19 bases between them. Germline V lookup: CDR1 LGHNA, CDR2 YSLEER. The CDR3 runs 16 residues. The CDR3 nucleotides read TGCGCCAGCAGCCAAGAACGAGGGGGTGGTTACGGGGGCTACACCTTC. Amino acids: CASSQERGGGYGGYTF.

This clone was picked up a small number of times. The V gene is TRBV12-5, the J gene TRBJ1-5; 8 bases agree with TRBD1. This CDR3 region has 16 residues. The J segment lost 1 base and the V segment lost 4 bases, leaving 6 bases of the junction unmatched. Germline CDR1 and CDR2: LGHNT and FRNRAP. CDR3 nucleotide sequence: TGTGCTAGTGGTTCGGCAGGGGGCCTGAGCAATCAGCCCCAGCATTTT. The encoded protein is CASGSAGGLSNQPQHF.

The chain joins TRBV18 to TRBJ2-7, with TRBD1 matching 9 bases. Looked up from germline, CDR1 is KGHSH and CDR2 is LQKENI. J was trimmed by 2 bases and V by 11 bases; bases with no gene match: 7. This CDR3 contains 13 residues. The CDR3 sequence is CAEGTGLTYEQYF. DNA for the CDR3: TGTGCCGAAGGGACAGGGCTCACCTACGAGCAGTACTTC.

The chain uses TRBV19 and TRBJ2-7, with 7 bases lining up with TRBD1. Trimming cost V 7 bases and J 0 bases; bases outside gene matches: 9. This CDR3 has 15 amino acids. Germline values: CDR1 LNHDA, CDR2 SQIVND (reference sequence). The CDR3 loop is CASNPRAGGSYEQYF. The CDR3, as DNA: TGTGCCAGTAACCCTCGGGCAGGGGGCTCCTACGAGCAGTACTTC.

The gene calls are TRBV29-1 and TRBJ2-1; 7 bases line up with TRBD2. There are 12 residues in the CDR3. Unmatched junction bases numbered 3, after V lost 4 bases and J lost 6 bases. Looked up from germline, CDR1 is SQVTM and CDR2 is ANQGSEA. The CDR3 loop is CSVVIAGNEQFF. Here the CDR3 DNA reads TGCAGCGTTGTTATAGCGGGCAATGAGCAGTTCTTC.

The chain has TRBV3-1 (or the pseudogene TRBV3-2) and TRBJ2-5; weak D call: TRBD1 (7 bases). Germline loops: CDR1 LGHDT, CDR2 YNNKEL (reference sequence). Deletions cut 2 bases from V and 0 bases from J, with 13 bases between. There are 16 residues in the CDR3. CDR3 coding DNA: TGTGCCAGCAGCCAATGGAGCAGGGGGGACCAAGAGACCCAGTACTTC. It encodes CASSQWSRGDQETQYF.

This clone has more than one count but fewer than ten. The chain couples TRBV7-2 to TRBJ2-7; 7 bases are shared with TRBD2. V was pared by 5 bases and J by 3 bases, with 10 bases of the junction left unmatched. This CDR3 spans 15 amino acids. Germline V gene sequence: CDR1 SGHTA, CDR2 FQGNSA. The CDR3, as DNA: TGTGCCAGCAGCGACTGGTGGGGGGGAGACTACGAGCAGTACTTC. It yields the protein CASSDWWGGDYEQYF.

This clone was seen only once. V gene TRBV7-9 combines with J gene TRBJ1-1; D might be TRBD1 (5 bases). The CDR3 has 14 amino acids. V was cut by 5 bases and J by 1 base, with 11 bases left in between. The V gene's germline CDR1 is SEHNR and CDR2 FQNEAQ (reference sequence). CDR3 bases: TGTGCCAGCAGCCCACAAACAGGGAACACTGAAGCTTTCTTT. Translating gives CASSPQTGNTEAFF.

The chain recombines TRBV6-5 with TRBJ1-2, with 10 bases fitting TRBD1. Losses at the gene ends were 6 bases for V and 8 bases for J; bases not matched to a gene: 6. The germline CDR1 and CDR2 sequences are MNHEY and SVGAGI. CDR3 length: 13 amino acids. CDR3 sequence: CASSRGQGSGYTF. CDR3 coding DNA: TGTGCCAGCAGCCGGGGACAGGGGAGCGGCTACACCTTC.

The V gene is TRBV6-1, the J gene TRBJ2-1; D may be TRBD1 (6 bases). Germline V gene sequence: CDR1 MNHNS, CDR2 SASEGT. This CDR3 contains 16 residues. The ends were cut back, 2 bases at V and 8 bases at J, with 19 bases in the middle. The CDR3 DNA reads TGTGCCAGCAGTGAAATGGGTCAGGTGGGGGCCGATGAGCAGTTCTTC. Amino acid sequence: CASSEMGQVGADEQFF.

This chain connects TRBV19 to TRBJ1-2; a possible D gene is TRBD1 (6 bases). The CDR3 has 16 amino acids. Germline V lookup: CDR1 LNHDA, CDR2 SQIVND (reference sequence). The germline V and J ends were trimmed by 9 bases and 7 bases, with 27 bases remaining between them. In DNA form, the CDR3 reads TGTGCCAGGGCAACCGTCCGGGACACGCTCCCCACTGGCTACACCTTC. It is translated as CARATVRDTLPTGYTF.

The chain employs TRBV15 and TRBJ1-3; the D is unclear. Germline V gene data show CDR1 as LNHNV and CDR2 as YYDKDF (reference sequence). The CDR3 consists of 14 residues. Between the trimmed V and J ends, which lost 0 bases and 8 bases, there was a span of 11 bases. The CDR3 sequence: CATSREVASDTIYF. CDR3 nucleotide sequence: TGTGCCACCAGCAGAGAAGTTGCCTCGGACACCATATATTTT.

The rearrangement links TRBV11-1 to TRBJ2-2; 10 bases line up with TRBD1. The CDR3 consists of 14 residues. In germline, CDR1 is SGHAT, CDR2 FQDESV (reference sequence). J gave up 4 bases and V 9 bases, and 5 bases lay outside the gene matches. The CDR3 coding sequence is TGTGCCAGTGGGACAGGGGAACCCACCGGGGAGCTGTTTTTT. Amino acids: CASGTGEPTGELFF.

This chain uses TRBV24-1 with TRBJ1-1; 9 bases agree with TRBD1. V lost 3 bases and J lost 5; bases outside the gene matches: 3. The CDR3 totals 14 residues. The germline CDR1 and CDR2 sequences are KGHDR and SFDVKD. The CDR3 loop is CATSDNRGRTEAFF. CDR3 in DNA: TGTGCCACCAGTGATAACAGGGGGCGGACTGAAGCTTTCTTT.

V gene TRBV29-1 combines with J gene TRBJ1-1; the D is unclear. The germline gives CDR1 SQVTM, CDR2 ANQGSEA. Trimming removed 4 bases at V and 1 base at J, with 7 bases between. CDR3 length equals 12 residues. The CDR3 reads CSVGQGNTEAFF. CDR3 DNA sequence: TGCAGCGTTGGACAAGGGAACACTGAAGCTTTCTTT.

The chain recombines TRBV7-2 with TRBJ2-3; tentative D call: TRBD2 (6 bases). The V end was cut by 5 bases, the J end by 0 bases, with 9 bases between. The CDR3 consists of 14 residues. Germline loops: CDR1 SGHTA, CDR2 FQGNSA. This chain's CDR3 is CASSQDYSTDTQYF. In DNA, the CDR3 is TGTGCCAGCAGCCAGGACTACAGCACAGATACGCAGTATTTT. The full variable domain, its missing parts supplied by reference TRBV7-2 and TRBJ2-3, is GAGVSQSPSNKVTEKGKDVELRCDPISGHTALYWYRQSLGQGLEFLIYFQGNSAPDKSGLPSDRFSAERTGGSVSTLTIQRTQQEDSAVYLCASSQDYSTDTQYFGPGTRLTVL.

V and J are TRBV29-1 and TRBJ1-1; D is undetermined. The CDR3 is 13 residues long. Germline CDR1 reads SQVTM; CDR2 reads ANQGSEA. The ends were cut back, 7 bases at V and 1 base at J, with 13 bases in the middle. CDR3 loop: CSASREPNTEAFF. CDR3 bases: TGCAGCGCTAGCCGGGAGCCGAACACTGAAGCTTTCTTT.

This clone was observed a handful of times. The chain is built from TRBV30 and TRBJ2-7, with 7 bases matching TRBD1. Per germline, CDR1 GTSNPN and CDR2 SVGIG (reference sequence). V was clipped by 3 bases and J by 1 base; unmatched bases: 12. CDR3 length: 16 residues. The CDR3 coding sequence is TGTGCCTGGAGCCACCCGAACCGGGACAGATCCTACGAGCAGTACTTC. It specifies CAWSHPNRDRSYEQYF. Full variable domain (rest looked up from reference TRBV30 and TRBJ2-7): SQTIHQWPATLVQPVGSPLSLECTVEGTSNPNLYWYRQAAGRGLQLLFYSVGIGQISSEVPQNLSASRPQDRQFILSSKKLLLSDSGFYLCAWSHPNRDRSYEQYFGPGTRLTVT.

This clone was recorded once. The chain couples TRBV2 to TRBJ2-2; tentative D call: TRBD1 (6 bases). Germline loops: CDR1 SNHLY, CDR2 FYNNEI. Trimming shortened V by 3 bases and J by 6 bases, and 11 bases separated the two germline ends. The CDR3 sequence is 14 residues long. The CDR3: CASSEGTRAGELFF. In DNA form, the CDR3 reads TGTGCCAGCAGTGAGGGGACAAGGGCCGGGGAGCTGTTTTTT.

This clone has more than one count but fewer than ten. A read error may produce the germline difference seen at one junction end. This chain connects TRBV7-7 to TRBJ2-5; 7 nucleotides line up with TRBD1. Per germline, CDR1 SSHAT and CDR2 FNYEAQ (reference sequence). The CDR3 covers 14 residues. The CDR3 loop reads CASSEQGRQETQYF. The CDR3 nucleotides read TGTGCTAGCAGCGAACAGGGGCGACAAGAGACCCAGTACTTC. Combining the CDR3 with reference TRBV7-7 and TRBJ2-5 gives the whole variable domain GAGVSQSPRYKVTKRGQDVTLRCDPISSHATLYWYQQALGQGPEFLTYFNYEAQPDKSGLPSDRFSAERPEGSISTLTIQRTEQRDSAMYRCASSEQGRQETQYFGPGTRLLVL.

V is TRBV6-5 and J is TRBJ2-3; TRBD1 matches at 8 bases. The J segment lost 8 bases and the V segment lost 7 bases, leaving 5 bases of the junction unmatched. Germline V gene data show CDR1 as MNHEY and CDR2 as SVGAGI. CDR3 length equals 12 residues. The CDR3 coding sequence is TGTGCCAGCAACTCAGGGGGCGGTACGCAGTATTTT. This codes for CASNSGGGTQYF.

The V call is TRBV5-1, the J call TRBJ2-3; 13 nucleotides align to TRBD2. In germline, CDR1 is SGHRS, CDR2 YFSETQ. The J segment lost 0 bases and the V segment lost 0 bases, leaving 4 bases of the junction unmatched. The CDR3 contains 18 residues. CDR3 in amino acids: CASSLGLAGGGSTDTQYF. The CDR3 nucleotides are TGCGCCAGCAGCTTGGGACTAGCGGGAGGCGGAAGCACAGATACGCAGTATTTT.

The rearrangement joins TRBV7-2 to TRBJ1-2; TRBD1 might be the D (5 bases). V lost 5 bases and J lost 7, with 17 bases in between. CDR1 is SGHTA and CDR2 is FQGNSA in the germline V gene. The CDR3 totals 14 residues. As DNA, the CDR3 is TGTGCCAGCAGCGTCCTGCAGGGCTGGAGTGGCTACACCTTC. Protein product: CASSVLQGWSGYTF.

The CDR3 region is CAWTQGNTGELFF. The CDR3 nucleotides are TGTGCCTGGACGCAGGGAAACACCGGGGAGCTGTTTTTT. The chain is built from TRBV30 and TRBJ2-2; D is perhaps TRBD1 (5 bases). The ends were cut back, 4 bases at V and 2 bases at J, with 8 bases in the middle. CDR1 and CDR2 from the germline V gene are GTSNPN and SVGIG (reference sequence). CDR3 size: 13 residues.

The chain is built from TRBV29-1 and TRBJ2-3, with 7 bases that match TRBD1. Germline CDR1 reads SQVTM; CDR2 reads ANQGSEA. This CDR3 spans 17 amino acids. J gave up 2 bases and V 0 bases, and 11 bases lay outside the gene matches. CDR3 sequence: CSVEEGRDSITTDTQYF. The CDR3, as DNA: TGCAGCGTTGAAGAAGGCAGGGACAGCATCACCACAGATACGCAGTATTTT.

This sequence joins TRBV30 and TRBJ1-1; D is uncertain. CDR1 is GTSNPN and CDR2 is SVGIG in the germline V gene (reference sequence). This CDR3 has 13 amino acids. Trimming removed 1 base from V and 1 base from J, with 7 bases in between. As DNA, the CDR3 is TGTGCCTGGAGTGCAGGCCGGAACACTGAAGCTTTCTTT. Amino acid sequence: CAWSAGRNTEAFF.

The chain uses TRBV30 and TRBJ2-5; D unclear. The CDR3 is 12 amino acids. Germline CDR1 is GTSNPN and CDR2 is SVGIG (reference sequence). V shed 1 base and J shed 2 bases, with 5 bases lying between them. This CDR3 is CAWSAEQETQYF. CDR3 in DNA: TGTGCCTGGAGTGCCGAGCAAGAGACCCAGTACTTC.

DNA of the CDR3: TGCGCCAGCAGCACTAGCGGGGGGGTCTCCTACAATGAGCAGTTCTTC. This gives the protein CASSTSGGVSYNEQFF. This chain links TRBV4-1 with TRBJ2-1; 13 bases fit TRBD2. This CDR3 is built from 16 residues. From germline, CDR1 is MGHRA and CDR2 YSYEKL. V was clipped by 5 bases and J by 0 bases; unmatched bases: 1.

The J gene is TRBJ2-7, the V gene TRBV30, with 9 nucleotides matching TRBD1. With V trimmed by 3 bases and J by 9 bases, 9 bases remained unmatched. CDR1 is GTSNPN, CDR2 SVGIG, per germline (reference sequence). The CDR3 has 13 amino acids. DNA of the CDR3: TGTGCCTGGAGGGGGACAGGGATGGCGGGGCAGTACTTC. Translated, it gives CAWRGTGMAGQYF.